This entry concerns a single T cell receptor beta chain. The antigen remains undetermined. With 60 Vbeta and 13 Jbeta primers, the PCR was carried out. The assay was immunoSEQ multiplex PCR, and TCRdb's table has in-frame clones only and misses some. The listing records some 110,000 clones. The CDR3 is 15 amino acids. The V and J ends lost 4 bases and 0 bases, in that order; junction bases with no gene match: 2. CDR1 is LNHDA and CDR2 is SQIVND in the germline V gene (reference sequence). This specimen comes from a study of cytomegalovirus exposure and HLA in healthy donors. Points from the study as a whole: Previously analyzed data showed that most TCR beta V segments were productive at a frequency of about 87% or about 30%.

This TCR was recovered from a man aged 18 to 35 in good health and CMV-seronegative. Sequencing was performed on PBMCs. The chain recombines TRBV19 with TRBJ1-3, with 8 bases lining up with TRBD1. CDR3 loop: CASSTDRASGNTIYF. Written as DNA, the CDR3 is TGTGCCAGTAGTACGGACAGGGCCTCTGGAAACACCATATATTTT.